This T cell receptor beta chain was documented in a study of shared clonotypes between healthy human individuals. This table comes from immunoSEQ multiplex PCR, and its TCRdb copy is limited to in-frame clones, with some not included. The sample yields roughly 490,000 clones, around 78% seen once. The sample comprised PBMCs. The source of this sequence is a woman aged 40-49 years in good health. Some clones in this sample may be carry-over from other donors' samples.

DNA for the CDR3: TGTGCCAGCAGCTTACAGGGGCGAGGCAATCAGCCCCAGCATTTT. Translating gives CASSLQGRGNQPQHF. This rearrangement joins TRBV27 to TRBJ1-5, with 7 bases identical to TRBD1. The germline gives CDR1 MNHEY, CDR2 SMNVEV (reference sequence). The length of the CDR3 is 15 residues. V lost 6 bases and J lost 2; bases outside the gene matches: 7.